The 13 T cell receptor beta chains below come from one sample, sequenced in a study of shared clonotypes between healthy human individuals. Using immunoSEQ multiplex PCR, the repertoire was profiled, and TCRdb retains in-frame clones only, with some absent. The table has 2 million to 3 million clones, over 85% seen once. Source material: naive CD4+ T cells sorted from blood. Stated subset: CD45RA+ positively selected. The source is a man between 18 and 35 years old in good health.

The chain employs TRBV6-1 and TRBJ1-1, with D perhaps TRBD1 (5 bases). V dropped 0 bases and J dropped 6 bases, with 14 bases sitting between them. CDR1 and CDR2 from the germline V gene are MNHNS and SASEGT. The CDR3 runs 15 residues. This chain's CDR3 is CASSEALWGTAEAFF. The CDR3 bases are TGTGCCAGCAGTGAAGCGCTTTGGGGGACGGCTGAAGCTTTCTTT.

V usage is TRBV6-1 and J usage is TRBJ2-2; weak D call: TRBD2 (6 bases). The CDR3 runs to 13 residues. CDR1 and CDR2 from the germline V gene are MNHNS and SASEGT. Trimming took off 5 bases at V and 3 bases at J, with 7 bases between the two ends. CDR3 coding DNA: TGTGCCAGCAGTCCGGGGGACACCGGGGAGCTGTTTTTT. Amino acids: CASSPGDTGELFF.

The CDR3 bases are TGTGCCAGTACTCCTCACCGGCGGGGGGGCACAGATACGCAGTATTTT. This translates into CASTPHRRGGTDTQYF. J is TRBJ2-3 and V is TRBV19, with 8 bases lining up with TRBD2. The V gene end was trimmed by 7 bases and the J gene end by 1 base; junction bases not matched to a gene: 10. The CDR3 has 16 amino acids. CDR1 and CDR2 from the germline V gene are LNHDA and SQIVND (reference sequence).

The chain couples TRBV6-6 to TRBJ1-6, with D tentatively TRBD1 (6 bases). The V gene lost 5 bases and the J gene lost 5 bases, with 16 bases spanning the gap. This CDR3 has 16 residues. Germline V gene sequence: CDR1 MNHNY, CDR2 SVGAGI (reference sequence). The CDR3 bases are TGTGCCAGCAGTAACAAACAGGGTTCTCATAATTCACCCCTCCACTTT. Protein: CASSNKQGSHNSPLHF.

The CDR3 bases are TGTGCCAGTAGTATACGGACAGGGGACAATGAGCAGTTCTTC. Translated, it gives CASSIRTGDNEQFF. The chain recombines TRBV19 with TRBJ2-1, with TRBD1 identical over 9 bases. Germline V CDR1 and CDR2: LNHDA, SQIVND (reference sequence). J was trimmed by 5 bases and V by 2 bases; bases with no gene match: 1. The CDR3 contains 14 residues.

The chain has TRBV6-5 and TRBJ2-2; D gene uncertain. Germline CDR1 reads MNHEY; CDR2 reads SVGAGI. Trimming stripped 7 bases from V and 4 bases from J, with 10 bases between. The CDR3 loop spans 13 amino acids. CDR3 DNA sequence: TGTGCCAGCACCCTTCCGGGCACCGGGGAGCTGTTTTTT. Its protein product is CASTLPGTGELFF.

This chain uses TRBV5-5 with TRBJ1-1, with a weak D call TRBD1 (5 bases). There are 14 residues in the CDR3. Germline lookup yields CDR1 SGHKS and CDR2 YYEKEE (reference sequence). The V end lost 3 bases, the J end lost 0 bases, and 9 bases lay between the germline ends. The CDR3 protein is CASSWGSMNTEAFF. In DNA, the CDR3 is TGTGCCAGCAGCTGGGGGAGTATGAACACTGAAGCTTTCTTT. Drawing the rest from reference TRBV5-5 and TRBJ1-1, the complete variable domain is DAGVTQSPTHLIKTRGQQVTLRCSPISGHKSVSWYQQVLGQGPQFIFQYYEKEERGRGNFPDRFSARQFPNYSSELNVNALLLGDSALYLCASSWGSMNTEAFFGQGTRLTVV.

The chain recombines TRBV28 with TRBJ1-5, with 8 bases that match TRBD1. J lost 5 bases, V lost 7 bases, and 10 bases had no gene match. The germline V gene has CDR1 MDHEN and CDR2 SYDVKM. The CDR3 is 15 residues long. CDR3 residues: CASTLVDRDYQPQHF. The CDR3 region has the DNA TGTGCCAGCACCCTGGTGGACAGGGACTATCAGCCCCAGCATTTT.

This chain uses TRBV7-9 with TRBJ2-5, with 8 positions matching TRBD2. V trimming: 1 base; J trimming: 5 bases; junction bases outside the gene matches: 9. The length of the CDR3 is 16 residues. Per germline, CDR1 SEHNR and CDR2 FQNEAQ (reference sequence). CDR3 bases: TGTGCCAGCAGCTTAGTCCAAGCGGGGGTAGGGGAGACCCAGTACTTC. It encodes CASSLVQAGVGETQYF. Together with reference TRBV7-9 and TRBJ2-5, the CDR3 gives the full variable domain: DTGVSQNPRHKITKRGQNVTFRCDPISEHNRLYWYRQTLGQGPEFLTYFQNEAQLEKSRLLSDRFSAERPKGSFSTLEIQRTEQGDSAMYLCASSLVQAGVGETQYFGPGTRLLVL.

V is TRBV6-1 and J is TRBJ2-7; D is undetermined. Germline V gene sequence: CDR1 MNHNS, CDR2 SASEGT. Trimming left V 4 bases short and J 4 bases short, with 17 bases between. The CDR3 length is 15 residues. The DNA of the CDR3 is TGTGCCAGCAGTGGTCGCCAGACCGGAGCATACGAGCAGTACTTC. The encoded protein is CASSGRQTGAYEQYF.

The V gene is TRBV6-5, the J gene TRBJ2-3; no clear D. The CDR3 spans 12 residues. The V and J ends lost 3 bases and 5 bases respectively, with 6 bases between them. Germline CDR1 is MNHEY and CDR2 is SVGAGI. The CDR3 loop is CASSYLGDTQYF. The CDR3 DNA reads TGTGCCAGCAGTTATCTGGGAGATACGCAGTATTTT.

Details on this clone: At the DNA level, this CDR3 is encoded by other sequences in the same sample as well. The chain employs TRBV19 and TRBJ2-1; no clear D. CDR1 is LNHDA, CDR2 SQIVND, per germline (reference sequence). The V end lost 5 bases, the J end lost 7 bases, and 6 bases lay between the germline ends. CDR3 length: 11 amino acids. The CDR3 DNA sequence: TGTGCCAGTAGTCTTCTGAATGAGCAGTTCTTC. Its protein is CASSLLNEQFF.

The V call is TRBV19, the J call TRBJ1-3; tentative D call: TRBD1 (5 bases). The V end lost 3 bases, the J end lost 2 bases, and 11 bases lay between the germline ends. Germline V gene lookup returns CDR1 LNHDA and CDR2 SQIVND (reference sequence). The CDR3 extends over 15 amino acids. CDR3 protein: CASSMRGDTGNTIYF. The CDR3 nucleotides read TGTGCCAGTAGTATGAGAGGGGATACTGGAAACACCATATATTTT.